The 3 T cell receptor beta chains given below trace back to one sample, sequenced in a study of beta chain features in type 1 diabetes. Study-wide results and caveats: There was a moderate but significant shortening of TCRB CDR3s in all four CD4+ subsets of Type 1 diabetes patients.

Sequenced material consisted of expressed TCRB transcripts (all of the isolated RNA was reverse transcribed). The method was immunoSEQ multiplex PCR; TCRdb's version includes in-frame clones alone and lacks a portion of them. Of fewer than 350,000 clones in the sample, over 12% were seen once. These TCRs are of unknown antigen specificity. The sample was naive CD4+ T cells from blood. These receptors were obtained from a man between 18 and 35 years old with type 1 diabetes.

This chain connects TRBV11-2 to TRBJ2-4; 12 positions agree with TRBD2. The CDR3 totals 15 residues. Germline V CDR1 and CDR2: SGHAT, FQNNGV. Trimming removed 6 bases from V and 7 bases from J; junction bases left unmatched: 7. The CDR3 loop is CASRLAGGEGNIQYF. The CDR3 DNA is TGTGCCAGCAGACTAGCGGGGGGTGAGGGGAACATTCAGTACTTC.

For the CDR3, the DNA is TGTGCCAGCAGCGGGCCTAGCGGGGGGGGCTACAATGAGCAGTTCTTC. As protein: CASSGPSGGGYNEQFF. The rearrangement uses TRBV7-2 and TRBJ2-1; 12 nucleotides align to TRBD2. The CDR3 contains 16 residues. Per the germline V gene, CDR1 is SGHTA and CDR2 is FQGNSA. V dropped 5 bases and J dropped 3; count of bases not matched to a gene: 5.

The genes are TRBV15 and TRBJ2-3; TRBD2 is a possible D gene (6 bases). Trimming removed 0 bases at V and 5 bases at J, with 15 bases between. Germline V gene data show CDR1 as LNHNV and CDR2 as YYDKDF (reference sequence). This CDR3 spans 16 amino acids. CDR3 sequence reads: CATSRDGVAERDTQYF. DNA of the CDR3: TGTGCCACCAGCAGAGATGGGGTAGCGGAACGAGATACGCAGTATTTT.